The 13 T cell receptor beta chains listed next were all sequenced from one sample in a study of blood T cell repertoires in COVID-19. The repertoire was sequenced with immunoSEQ multiplex PCR; TCRdb's copy has only in-frame clones and lacks some. The sample comprises a few hundred thousand clones, roughly 88% of which are singletons, and roughly 14% rests with the top ten. The sample consisted of PBMCs or T cells enriched from blood (not recorded which). The receptors here all came from a woman aged 50 to 65 with acute COVID-19.

The rearrangement uses TRBV12-3 or TRBV12-4 and TRBJ2-1; perhaps TRBD1 as D (6 bases). With 5 bases removed from V and 8 bases from J, the gap between germline ends came to 13 bases. The CDR3 contains 13 residues. This CDR3 reads CASSQGTTHEQFF. The DNA for the CDR3 is TGTGCCAGCAGTCAGGGGACGACCCATGAGCAGTTCTTC.

This clone came up once. The V and J genes are TRBV9 and TRBJ2-1, with no clear D. Germline V lookup: CDR1 SGDLS, CDR2 YYNGEE. Trimming took off 0 bases at V and 10 bases at J, with 5 bases between the two ends. The CDR3 totals 11 residues. The chain's CDR3 is CASSVAREQFF. The CDR3 bases are TGTGCCAGCAGCGTAGCTCGGGAGCAGTTCTTC.

This chain connects TRBV6-5 to TRBJ1-1; tentative D call: TRBD1 (5 bases). The CDR3 totals 13 residues. The V end lost 2 bases, the J end lost 4 bases, and 8 bases lay between the germline ends. The germline V gene encodes CDR1 MNHEY and CDR2 SVGAGI. This CDR3 reads CASSYGGGTEAFF. CDR3 nucleotide sequence: TGTGCCAGCAGTTACGGGGGGGGCACTGAAGCTTTCTTT.

The CDR3 DNA follows: TGTGCCAGCAGTACTTCCCGGGGGGTTGGCACTGAAGCTTTCTTT. Translation: CASSTSRGVGTEAFF. The chain uses TRBV6-2 or TRBV6-3 and TRBJ1-1, with D perhaps matching TRBD1 (5 bases). The germline CDR1 and CDR2 sequences are MNHEY and SVGEGT. The CDR3 is 15 residues long. V lost 5 bases and J lost 4, with 17 bases in between.

The J gene is TRBJ2-5, the V gene TRBV5-1; D is uncertain. The CDR3 extends over 11 amino acids. The V end was cut by 6 bases, the J end by 2 bases, with 5 bases between. The germline gives CDR1 SGHRS, CDR2 YFSETQ. The CDR3 protein is CASTLQETQYF. CDR3 coding DNA: TGCGCCAGCACGTTGCAAGAGACCCAGTACTTC.

V gene TRBV6-2 or TRBV6-3 combines with J gene TRBJ2-5; 7 nucleotides align to TRBD2. There are 15 residues in the CDR3. Germline values: CDR1 MNHEY, CDR2 SVGEGT. V was pared by 5 bases and J by 5 bases, with 11 bases of the junction left unmatched. Here the CDR3 reads CASSPGTTTYETQYF. Written as DNA, the CDR3 is TGTGCCAGCAGTCCCGGGACTACAACCTATGAGACCCAGTACTTC.

J is TRBJ1-1 and V is TRBV7-2; D is unclear. Per germline, CDR1 SGHTA and CDR2 FQGNSA. V was pared by 1 base and J by 7 bases, with 16 bases between. This CDR3 is built from 15 residues. CDR3 DNA sequence: TGTGCCAGCAGCTTAGGAGCGGTCGGAAGGAGTGAAGCTTTCTTT. Amino acids: CASSLGAVGRSEAFF.

The rearrangement uses TRBV19 and TRBJ2-3; D is possibly TRBD1 (7 bases). This CDR3 is built from 15 residues. Between the trimmed V and J ends, which lost 3 bases and 2 bases, there was a span of 12 bases. Germline V gene sequence: CDR1 LNHDA, CDR2 SQIVND (reference sequence). CDR3 DNA: TGTGCCAGTAGTATCGGGGGACAGACCACAGATACGCAGTATTTT. Protein sequence: CASSIGGQTTDTQYF. The full variable domain, rest sourced from reference TRBV19 and TRBJ2-3, is DGGITQSPKYLFRKEGQNVTLSCEQNLNHDAMYWYRQDPGQGLRLIYYSQIVNDFQKGDIAEGYSVSREKKESFPLTVTSAQKNPTAFYLCASSIGGQTTDTQYFGPGTRLTVL.

The rearrangement joins TRBV3-1 (or the pseudogene TRBV3-2) to TRBJ2-3, with D perhaps TRBD2 (7 bases). The germline V gene has CDR1 LGHDT and CDR2 YNNKEL (reference sequence). This CDR3 has 15 amino acids. The V end was cut by 4 bases, the J end by 2 bases, with 13 bases between. This CDR3 is CASSRGGLTTDTQYF. In DNA form, the CDR3 reads TGTGCCAGCAGCCGGGGGGGGCTAACCACAGATACGCAGTATTTT.

The chain recombines TRBV13 with TRBJ2-2; weak D call: TRBD2 (6 bases). The germline gives CDR1 PRHDT, CDR2 FYEKMQ (reference sequence). Trimming left V 5 bases short and J 2 bases short, with 21 bases between. The CDR3 is 18 residues long. The CDR3 reads CASSPEGRLRTNTGELFF. CDR3 DNA: TGTGCCAGCAGCCCCGAGGGGAGGTTGAGAACCAACACCGGGGAGCTGTTTTTT.

V and J are TRBV4-1 and TRBJ1-5; possibly TRBD1 for D (6 bases). Trimming left V 0 bases short and J 2 bases short, with 14 bases between. In germline, CDR1 is MGHRA, CDR2 YSYEKL. CDR3 length: 17 amino acids. CDR3 DNA: TGCGCCAGCAGCCAAGATCTTTGGACAGCCCGCAATCAGCCCCAGCATTTT. Amino acids: CASSQDLWTARNQPQHF.

The gene calls are TRBV19 and TRBJ2-7, with D perhaps matching TRBD2 (5 bases). This CDR3 is 13 amino acids long. The germline CDR1 and CDR2 sequences are LNHDA and SQIVND (reference sequence). V gave up 9 bases and J gave up 1 base, with 13 bases separating them. In nucleotides, the CDR3 is TGTGCCAGCGCGACGACGGGGTCCTACGAGCAGTACTTC. Translation gives CASATTGSYEQYF. Variable domain in full (rest from reference TRBV19 and TRBJ2-7): DGGITQSPKYLFRKEGQNVTLSCEQNLNHDAMYWYRQDPGQGLRLIYYSQIVNDFQKGDIAEGYSVSREKKESFPLTVTSAQKNPTAFYLCASATTGSYEQYFGPGTRLTVT.

The chain couples TRBV28 to TRBJ2-7, with D hard to call. CDR1 is MDHEN and CDR2 is SYDVKM in the germline V gene. The V end lost 8 bases, the J end lost 0 bases, and 14 bases lay between the germline ends. The CDR3 totals 14 residues. The chain's CDR3 is CASCALITSYEQYF. CDR3 bases: TGTGCCAGCTGCGCCCTAATTACCTCCTACGAGCAGTACTTC.